Below, 3 T cell receptor beta chains from the same sample are listed, as sequenced in a study of shared clonotypes between healthy human individuals. Measured with immunoSEQ multiplex PCR; TCRdb has only the in-frame clones, and not every one. Of 2,100,000 or so clones in the sample, approximately 96% were seen once. The sequenced sample consisted of naive CD4+ T cells sorted from blood. Described subset: CD45RA+ positively selected. These receptors were taken from a man between 18 and 29 years old in good health.

CDR3 residues: CASSERTGASYEQYF. The CDR3 DNA follows: TGTGCCAGCAGTGAGAGGACAGGGGCTTCCTACGAGCAGTACTTC. The chain links TRBV2 to TRBJ2-7; 9 bases map to TRBD1. CDR3 length: 15 residues. V was pared by 3 bases and J by 1 base, with 4 bases of the junction left unmatched. CDR1 is SNHLY, CDR2 FYNNEI, per germline.

As DNA, the CDR3 is TGTGCCAGCAGTGAAGCAGAAACTAGCAATCAGCCCCAGCATTTT. Protein sequence: CASSEAETSNQPQHF. The chain uses TRBV6-1 and TRBJ1-5, with no clear D. V shed 0 bases and J shed 0 bases, with 6 bases lying between them. The CDR3 consists of 15 residues. CDR1 MNHNS and CDR2 SASEGT come from the germline V gene.

For this clone: Other DNA sequences in the same sample also yield this CDR3. V usage is TRBV30 and J usage is TRBJ1-1; D possibly corresponds to TRBD1 (5 bases). The CDR3 consists of 13 residues. The V gene's germline CDR1 is GTSNPN and CDR2 SVGIG (reference sequence). The V end lost 3 bases, the J end lost 4 bases, and 12 bases lay between the germline ends. This CDR3 is CAWRGGRGTEAFF. CDR3 coding DNA: TGTGCCTGGAGGGGGGGTAGGGGCACTGAAGCTTTCTTT.